This is a list of T cell receptor beta chains from one sample in a study of human T cells and chemical hapten exposure. TCRdb recomputed calls from the RACE reads with MiXCR, one row per CDR3 protein. This sample carries 82,000 or so distinct CDR3 sequences, 10% to 15% of them seen once, and the ten largest clones take roughly 5.9%. Sequences were derived from whole blood, sampled in connection with sensitization to the hapten diphenylcyclopropenone (DPC). The receptors here all came from a woman between 45 and 60 years old with alopecia areata. Some clones in this sample may be carry-over from other donors' samples. CDR3s include the opening cysteine and the closing phenylalanine or tryptophan. The order of the fields is clone size, V gene, J gene, D gene, CDR3 DNA, CDR3 protein. D genes are given only for firm matches. Where a row states a size, it is once, few, many or the class of an expanded clone; other rows omit it.

abundance: -; v_gene: TRBV6-1; j_gene: TRBJ2-1; d_gene: -; CDR3nt: TGTGCCAGCTCCCTCCCCGGGTACAATGAGCAGTTCTTC; CDR3aa: CASSLPGYNEQFF
abundance: few; v_gene: TRBV15; j_gene: TRBJ2-2; d_gene: -; CDR3nt: TGTGCCACCAGCGGGTGGTTCCCCGGGGAGCTGTTTTTT; CDR3aa: CATSGWFPGELFF
abundance: few; v_gene: TRBV4-2; j_gene: TRBJ2-7; d_gene: TRBD2; CDR3nt: TGTGCCAGCAGCCAAGACGCTAGCGGGGTATACGAGCAGTACTTC; CDR3aa: CASSQDASGVYEQYF
abundance: many; v_gene: TRBV4-1; j_gene: TRBJ2-5; d_gene: -; CDR3nt: TGCGCCAGCAGCCAACCGGGAAATCAAGAGACCCAGTACTTC; CDR3aa: CASSQPGNQETQYF
abundance: -; v_gene: TRBV7-9; j_gene: TRBJ1-1; d_gene: -; CDR3nt: TGTGCCAGCAGCCGTGACTTGGAGGCCACTGAAGCTTTCTTT; CDR3aa: CASSRDLEATEAFF
abundance: -; v_gene: TRBV7-9; j_gene: TRBJ2-7; d_gene: TRBD1; CDR3nt: TGTGCCAGCAGCGCTAAAGGGGGCGGCGAGCAGTACTTC; CDR3aa: CASSAKGGGEQYF
abundance: few; v_gene: TRBV20-1; j_gene: TRBJ2-4; d_gene: TRBD2; CDR3nt: TGCAGTGCTAGAATAGCGGGCGCCAAAAACATTCAGTACTTC; CDR3aa: CSARIAGAKNIQYF
abundance: few; v_gene: TRBV5-1; j_gene: TRBJ1-6; d_gene: -; CDR3nt: TGCGCCAGCAGCTTGGACCGTTCAGGCGGGAATTCACCCCTCCACTTT; CDR3aa: CASSLDRSGGNSPLHF
abundance: many; v_gene: TRBV18; j_gene: TRBJ2-7; d_gene: -; CDR3nt: TGTGCCAGCTCACCACGGGCTTCAGGAGACTACGAGCAGTACTTC; CDR3aa: CASSPRASGDYEQYF
abundance: few; v_gene: TRBV25-1; j_gene: TRBJ1-5; d_gene: -; CDR3nt: TGTGCCAGCAGTGATCTGTTACAAGGACCTAAGCATTTT; CDR3aa: CASSDLLQGPKHF
abundance: many; v_gene: TRBV29-1; j_gene: TRBJ2-1; d_gene: TRBD2; CDR3nt: TGCAGCGGGCAGCGGGAGATCTCCTACAATGAGCAGTTCTTC; CDR3aa: CSGQREISYNEQFF
abundance: few; v_gene: TRBV11-2; j_gene: TRBJ2-2; d_gene: TRBD1; CDR3nt: TGTGCCAGCAGCTTAGCGGCGACAGGGGGCTACGGGGAGCTGTTTTTT; CDR3aa: CASSLAATGGYGELFF
abundance: -; v_gene: TRBV12-3/TRBV12-4; j_gene: TRBJ1-4; d_gene: TRBD1; CDR3nt: TGTGCCAGCAGTTTACTCTTCTCGACAGGGCTGTTTTTT; CDR3aa: CASSLLFSTGLFF
abundance: many; v_gene: TRBV5-1; j_gene: TRBJ2-1; d_gene: -; CDR3nt: TGCGCCAGCGGACCTCTAGTAAACGAGCAGTTCTTC; CDR3aa: CASGPLVNEQFF